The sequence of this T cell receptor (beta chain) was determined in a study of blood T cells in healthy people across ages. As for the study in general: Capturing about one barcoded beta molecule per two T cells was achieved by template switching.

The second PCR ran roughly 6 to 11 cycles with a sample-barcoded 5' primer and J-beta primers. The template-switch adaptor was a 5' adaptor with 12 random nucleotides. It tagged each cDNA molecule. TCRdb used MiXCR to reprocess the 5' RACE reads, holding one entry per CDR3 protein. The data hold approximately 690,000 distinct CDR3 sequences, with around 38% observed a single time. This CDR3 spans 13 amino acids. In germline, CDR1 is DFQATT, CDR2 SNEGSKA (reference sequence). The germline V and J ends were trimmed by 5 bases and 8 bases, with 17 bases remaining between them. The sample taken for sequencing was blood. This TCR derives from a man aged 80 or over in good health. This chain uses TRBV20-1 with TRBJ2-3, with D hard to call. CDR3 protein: CSAPGSPESTQYF. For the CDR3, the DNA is TGCAGTGCTCCAGGATCCCCGGAGAGTACGCAGTATTTT.